Here is one TCR beta chain with its context. Trimming shortened V by 2 bases and J by 5 bases, and 15 bases separated the two germline ends. This CDR3 is built from 15 residues. Per the germline V gene, CDR1 is MDHEN and CDR2 is SYDVKM. While infection was still active, Seattle patients were enrolled and then followed longitudinally. This sample stems from a study of blood T cell repertoires in COVID-19. Across the whole study: T cells, B-cell-depleted T cells, or PBMCs provided the cDNA or gDNA that served as material.

In the authors' workflow: Reference gene primer amplification in the assay estimated nucleated cell counts. Sequencing was performed with immunoSEQ multiplex PCR; in TCRdb, only in-frame clones are kept and a portion is missing. The DNA was the basis for D and trimming; V, J and clone size are from that table. The data show around 300,000 clones, 90% seen once. The sequence was obtained from a woman under 40 with COVID-19, enrolled during active disease. What was sequenced was peripheral blood. This chain uses TRBV28 with TRBJ1-2; a possible D gene is TRBD1 (6 bases). The CDR3 loop is CASSLGRQALYGYTF. CDR3 DNA: TGTGCCAGCAGTTTAGGACGACAGGCCTTATATGGCTACACCTTC.